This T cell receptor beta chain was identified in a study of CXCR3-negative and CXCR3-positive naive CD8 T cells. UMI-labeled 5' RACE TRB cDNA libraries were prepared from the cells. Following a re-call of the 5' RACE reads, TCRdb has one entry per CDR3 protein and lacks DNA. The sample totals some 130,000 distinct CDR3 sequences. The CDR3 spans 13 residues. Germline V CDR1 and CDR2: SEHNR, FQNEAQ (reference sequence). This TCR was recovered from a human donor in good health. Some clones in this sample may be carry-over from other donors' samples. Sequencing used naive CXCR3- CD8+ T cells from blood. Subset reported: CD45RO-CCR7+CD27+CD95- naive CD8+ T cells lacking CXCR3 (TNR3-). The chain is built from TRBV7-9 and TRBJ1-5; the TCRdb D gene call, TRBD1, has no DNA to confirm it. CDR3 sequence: CASSPGGPQPQHF.